The 24 T cell receptor beta chains reported below all come from one sample, sequenced in a study of T cell repertoires in cytomegalovirus infection. TCRdb reanalysed the reads using MiXCR and keeps one entry per CDR3 protein. The profile shows about 450,000 distinct CDR3 sequences, approximately 31% of them singletons. The sequenced material came from PBMCs. The origin of the receptors is a human donor in good health (CMV status not recorded). Some clones in this sample may be carry-over from other donors' samples.

Turning to this clonotype: A read error may account for a junction end that differs from germline. V and J are TRBV6-8 and TRBJ1-5, with 7 bases that match TRBD1. CDR1 and CDR2 from the germline V gene are MNHGY and SAAAGT. The CDR3 extends over 20 amino acids. In DNA, the CDR3 is TGTGCCATCATTTACTTGGAAAGGGACAGCGGATTAAATAGCAATCATCCCCAGCATTTT. Residues: CAIIYLERDSGLNSNHPQHF.

This clonotype was detected a few times. This chain joins TRBV6-5 and TRBJ2-1; 8 bases map to TRBD1. The germline gives CDR1 MNHEY, CDR2 SVGAGI. The CDR3 runs to 16 residues. V shed 2 bases and J 5 bases; nucleotides not matched to a gene: 8. CDR3 protein: CASSYPLGTGNNEQFF. In nucleotides, the CDR3 is TGTGCCAGCAGTTACCCCCTCGGGACAGGTAACAATGAGCAGTTCTTC.

This clonotype was found a few times. This sequence joins TRBV6-5 and TRBJ1-2; D gene uncertain. V was cut by 0 bases and J by 7 bases, with 15 bases left in between. The CDR3 totals 15 residues. Germline V lookup: CDR1 MNHEY, CDR2 SVGAGI. The CDR3 DNA reads as TGTGCCAGCAGTTACTCTAGGGAGAGCAGCGGTGGCTACACCTTC. Translating gives CASSYSRESSGGYTF.

A few counts support this clonotype. This rearrangement joins TRBV6-1 to TRBJ1-2; 11 nucleotides match TRBD1. Germline values: CDR1 MNHNS, CDR2 SASEGT. The CDR3 has 16 amino acids. J was trimmed by 3 bases and V by 6 bases; bases with no gene match: 9. CDR3 region: CASSPSGQGVYYGYTF. The DNA for the CDR3 is TGTGCCAGCAGCCCCTCGGGACAGGGGGTCTACTATGGCTACACCTTC.

The table lists this clonotype with a few counts. This sequence joins TRBV19 and TRBJ2-1; D uncertain. Germline-derived CDR1 and CDR2 are LNHDA and SQIVND (reference sequence). This CDR3 has 13 amino acids. Trimming pared 8 bases from V and 3 bases from J, leaving 11 bases between. The DNA for the CDR3 is TGTGCCAGTGGTTTGGGCCTCTACAATGAGCAGTTCTTC. Translating it yields CASGLGLYNEQFF.

Regarding this clonotype: One end of the junction fails to match germline, which may point to a read error. The chain has TRBV4-1 and TRBJ1-1; D gene unclear. The germline CDR1 and CDR2 sequences are MGHRA and YSYEKL. The CDR3 has 16 amino acids. For the CDR3, the DNA is TGCGCCAGCAGCACACCGGGCCGCCTACCTGGCACTGAAGATTTCTTT. Translating it yields CASSTPGRLPGTEDFF.

In the case of this clonotype: The CDR3 does not end in the conserved phenylalanine or tryptophan, so this is likely a read error. This chain links TRBV7-2 with TRBJ2-7; D is unclear. Trimming removed 4 bases at V and 7 bases at J, with 11 bases between. The CDR3 length is 12 residues. Germline V gives CDR1 SGHTA, CDR2 FQGNSA. CDR3: CASSWVLREQYL. Written as DNA, the CDR3 is TGTGCCAGCAGCTGGGTCTTAAGGGAGCAGTACTTA.

Regarding this clonotype: With a much larger clone just one base away, this may be a read error. The chain recombines TRBV11-2 with TRBJ2-7; D is ambiguous. CDR3 length equals 14 residues. Germline values: CDR1 SGHAT, CDR2 FQNNGV. The CDR3 sequence: CSSSLDPGSYEQYF. CDR3 nucleotide sequence: TGTTCCAGCAGCTTAGATCCGGGTTCCTACGAGCAGTACTTC.

This clonotype was recorded a few times. The genes are TRBV7-9 and TRBJ2-1; D is possibly TRBD2 (6 bases). Trimming shortened V by 3 bases and J by 4 bases, and 22 bases separated the two germline ends. This CDR3 has 18 amino acids. The germline gives CDR1 SEHNR, CDR2 FQNEAQ (reference sequence). CDR3 region: CASSFDGAGRFAYNEQFF. In nucleotides, the CDR3 is TGTGCCAGCAGCTTCGACGGGGCGGGGCGTTTCGCTTACAATGAGCAGTTCTTC.

In its sample, this clonotype was seen many times. The chain uses TRBV6-1 and TRBJ1-2; 8 bases agree with TRBD1. The length of the CDR3 is 14 residues. V lost 6 bases, J lost 8 bases, and 11 bases stayed unmatched. Germline-derived CDR1 and CDR2 are MNHNS and SASEGT. CDR3 amino acids: CASSLRTGKSGYTF. The CDR3 nucleotides are TGTGCCAGCAGCCTTCGGACAGGGAAAAGCGGCTACACCTTC.

This clonotype was observed a few times. This chain connects TRBV11-2 to TRBJ2-1; 8 nucleotides align to TRBD1. In germline, CDR1 is SGHAT, CDR2 FQNNGV. V gave up 10 bases and J gave up 9 bases; unmatched junction bases: 14. The CDR3 is 14 amino acids. CDR3 DNA: TGTGCCACCTCGGACAGGGCAACGGTGGGTGAGCAGTTCTTC. It encodes CATSDRATVGEQFF.

This clonotype was detected only a few times. This chain links TRBV29-1 with TRBJ2-5, with 7 bases fitting TRBD2. V lost 6 bases, J lost 1 base, and 5 bases stayed unmatched. The CDR3 is 13 residues long. Looked up from germline, CDR1 is SQVTM and CDR2 is ANQGSEA. The CDR3 sequence: CSVRGVLQETQYF. CDR3 coding DNA: TGCAGCGTCCGGGGGGTTCTCCAAGAGACCCAGTACTTC.

The chain links TRBV7-2 to TRBJ1-2; 7 bases are a match to TRBD1. The CDR3 runs 14 residues. Germline CDR1 is SGHTA and CDR2 is FQGNSA. The V segment lost 3 bases and the J segment 1 base; nucleotides outside the gene matches: 2. This CDR3 reads CASSFRDSNYGYTF. DNA of the CDR3: TGTGCCAGCAGCTTTCGGGACAGTAACTATGGCTACACCTTC. Full variable domain (missing parts from reference TRBV7-2 and TRBJ1-2): GAGVSQSPSNKVTEKGKDVELRCDPISGHTALYWYRQSLGQGLEFLIYFQGNSAPDKSGLPSDRFSAERTGGSVSTLTIQRTQQEDSAVYLCASSFRDSNYGYTFGSGTRLTVV.

Concerning this clonotype: No conserved phenylalanine or tryptophan is present at the end of the CDR3, so a read error is the likely explanation. This chain uses TRBV10-3 with TRBJ1-1; possibly TRBD1 for D (5 bases). From germline, CDR1 is ENHRY and CDR2 SYGVKD. This CDR3 has 13 amino acids. Here the CDR3 DNA reads TGTGCCATCAGCAAGGGGAGTGACACGGAAGCTTTCTTG. Its protein is CAISKGSDTEAFL.

The chain couples TRBV27 to TRBJ1-2; TRBD1 matches 9 bases. The CDR3 is made up of 14 amino acids. Germline V gene lookup returns CDR1 MNHEY and CDR2 SMNVEV (reference sequence). V lost 5 bases to trimming and J lost 6 bases; unmatched junction nucleotides: 7. CDR3 sequence reads: CASSPRTGAHGYTF. The CDR3 region has the DNA TGTGCCAGCAGTCCTCGGACAGGGGCACATGGCTACACCTTC.

This clonotype was seen ten or more times. The chain joins TRBV7-2 to TRBJ2-1; the D gene is possibly TRBD1 (6 bases). V gave up 4 bases and J gave up 7 bases, with 8 bases separating them. The CDR3 covers 12 residues. Germline lookup yields CDR1 SGHTA and CDR2 FQGNSA. The CDR3 loop reads CASSSRGNEQFF. The CDR3 coding sequence is TGTGCCAGCAGCTCCAGGGGAAATGAGCAGTTCTTC.

The chain joins TRBV6-1 to TRBJ1-6; no definite D call. The CDR3 has 15 residues. Germline V gene data show CDR1 as MNHNS and CDR2 as SASEGT. V was shortened by 5 bases and J by 10 bases, with 18 bases between the two germline ends. DNA for the CDR3: TGTGCCAGCAGTCTTCGACCGAGCCCCAGCTCACCCCTCCACTTT. It encodes CASSLRPSPSSPLHF.

This clonotype has just a few counts. The V and J genes are TRBV20-1 and TRBJ2-1, with 12 bases lining up with TRBD2. Germline CDR1 DFQATT, CDR2 SNEGSKA (reference sequence). CDR3 length: 15 amino acids. V lost 5 bases and J lost 3; bases outside the gene matches: 5. The CDR3 nucleotides read TGCAGTGCTTGTCGACTAGCGGGGGTCTACAATGAGCAGTTCTTC. This gives the protein CSACRLAGVYNEQFF.

This clonotype turned up a few times. CDR3 protein: CSARDRVGSQPQHF. The CDR3 DNA reads TGCAGTGCTAGGGACAGGGTCGGGTCTCAGCCCCAGCATTTT. The chain links TRBV20-1 to TRBJ1-5, with 8 bases identical to TRBD1. V trimming: 3 bases; J trimming: 6 bases; junction bases outside the gene matches: 7. Germline CDR1 and CDR2: DFQATT and SNEGSKA (reference sequence). The CDR3 is 14 residues long.

This clonotype was observed a few times. The rearrangement uses TRBV19 and TRBJ1-2, with TRBD1 matching over 8 bases. The CDR3 runs to 14 residues. With 4 bases clipped from V and 8 bases from J, the junction kept 9 bases outside the gene matches. Germline assignment: CDR1 LNHDA and CDR2 SQIVND (reference sequence). DNA for the CDR3: TGTGCCAGTAGTAACCCCGGGACAGGAGACGGCTACACCTTC. Protein sequence: CASSNPGTGDGYTF.

The rearrangement joins TRBV19 to TRBJ1-1; D ambiguous. Germline assignment: CDR1 LNHDA and CDR2 SQIVND (reference sequence). V was pared by 7 bases and J by 1 base, with 16 bases between. The CDR3 loop spans 15 amino acids. The CDR3 nucleotides read TGTGCCAGTATCGCCGACGGACGATCGAACACTGAAGCTTTCTTT. This encodes CASIADGRSNTEAFF. Full variable domain (rest looked up from reference TRBV19 and TRBJ1-1): DGGITQSPKYLFRKEGQNVTLSCEQNLNHDAMYWYRQDPGQGLRLIYYSQIVNDFQKGDIAEGYSVSREKKESFPLTVTSAQKNPTAFYLCASIADGRSNTEAFFGQGTRLTVV.

V usage is TRBV28 and J usage is TRBJ1-1, with 11 bases fitting TRBD1. The CDR3 runs 17 residues. Germline V gene sequence: CDR1 MDHEN, CDR2 SYDVKM. V was pared by 3 bases and J by 0 bases, with 6 bases of the junction left unmatched. The CDR3 sequence: CASSFRTGGIMNTEAFF. The CDR3, as DNA: TGTGCCAGCAGTTTTCGGACAGGGGGCATCATGAACACTGAAGCTTTCTTT.

The table lists this clonotype with a few counts. The chain links TRBV28 to TRBJ1-1; D not resolved. The CDR3 runs to 11 residues. Germline V gene data show CDR1 as MDHEN and CDR2 as SYDVKM. V was cut by 3 bases and J by 6 bases, with 5 bases left in between. The DNA of the CDR3 is TGTGCCAGCAGTTTTACCTCTGAAGCTTTCTTT. It specifies CASSFTSEAFF.

The rearrangement uses TRBV12-3 or TRBV12-4 and TRBJ2-1; TRBD2 matches at 9 bases. The CDR3 is 18 amino acids. V lost 2 bases and J lost 4; bases outside the gene matches: 12. Here the CDR3 DNA reads TGTGCCAGCAGTTTAAAAGCCGGAGCGGGGGGCCGTTACAATGAGCAGTTCTTC. This encodes CASSLKAGAGGRYNEQFF.